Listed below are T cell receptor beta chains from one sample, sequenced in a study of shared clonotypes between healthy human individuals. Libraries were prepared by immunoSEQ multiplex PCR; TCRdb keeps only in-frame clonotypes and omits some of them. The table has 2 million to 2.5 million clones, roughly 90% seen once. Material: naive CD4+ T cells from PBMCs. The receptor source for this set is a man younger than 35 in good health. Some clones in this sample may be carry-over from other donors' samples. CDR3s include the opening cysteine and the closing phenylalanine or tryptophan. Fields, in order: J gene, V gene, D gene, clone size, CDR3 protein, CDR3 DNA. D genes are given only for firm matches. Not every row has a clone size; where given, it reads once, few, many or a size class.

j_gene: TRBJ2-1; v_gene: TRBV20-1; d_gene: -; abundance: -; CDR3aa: CSATRNEQFF; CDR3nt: TGCAGTGCTACCCGGAATGAGCAGTTCTTC
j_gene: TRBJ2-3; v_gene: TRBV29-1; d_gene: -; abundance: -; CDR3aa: CSVDEGSQYF; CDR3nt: TGCAGCGTTGACGAGGGGTCGCAGTATTTT
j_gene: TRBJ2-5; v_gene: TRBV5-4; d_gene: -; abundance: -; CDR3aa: CASSQDRQETQYF; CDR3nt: TGTGCCAGCAGCCAGGACAGACAAGAGACCCAGTACTTC
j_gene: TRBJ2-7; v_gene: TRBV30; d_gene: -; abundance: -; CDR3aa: CAWSVLQGSYEQYF; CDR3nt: TGTGCCTGGAGTGTATTACAGGGCTCCTACGAGCAGTACTTC
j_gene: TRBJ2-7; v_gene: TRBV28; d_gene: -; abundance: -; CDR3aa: CASSLNPYEQYF; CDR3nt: TGTGCCAGCAGCCTCAACCCCTACGAGCAGTACTTC
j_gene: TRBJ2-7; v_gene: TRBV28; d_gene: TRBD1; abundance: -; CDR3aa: CASSLPGQGAYEQYF; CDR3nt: TGTGCCAGCAGTTTACCGGGACAGGGGGCGTACGAGCAGTACTTC
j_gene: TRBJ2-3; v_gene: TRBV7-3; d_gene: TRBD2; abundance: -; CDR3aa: CASSLTGIAGVKDTQYF; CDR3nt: TGTGCCAGCAGCTTAACGGGGATAGCGGGAGTAAAAGATACGCAGTATTTT
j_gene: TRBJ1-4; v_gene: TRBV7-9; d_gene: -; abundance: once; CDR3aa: CASRTDGVRDGTEKLFF; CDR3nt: TGTGCCAGCAGAACCGATGGGGTCCGGGACGGAACTGAAAAACTGTTTTTT
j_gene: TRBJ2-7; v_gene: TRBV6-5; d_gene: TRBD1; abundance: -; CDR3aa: CASSYSGQGTYEQYF; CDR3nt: TGTGCCAGCAGTTACTCCGGACAGGGGACCTACGAGCAGTACTTC
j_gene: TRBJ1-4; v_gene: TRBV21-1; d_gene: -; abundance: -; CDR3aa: CASSKGALGPLFF; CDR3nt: TGTGCCAGCAGCAAAGGCGCCTTAGGGCCGCTGTTTTTT
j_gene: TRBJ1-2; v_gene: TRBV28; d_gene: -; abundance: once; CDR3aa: CASSTALLYGYTF; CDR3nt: TGTGCCAGCAGTACAGCTCTTCTTTATGGCTACACCTTC
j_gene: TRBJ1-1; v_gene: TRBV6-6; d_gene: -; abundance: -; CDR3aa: CASNQGVPEAFF; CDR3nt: TGTGCCAGCAATCAAGGGGTACCTGAAGCTTTCTTT
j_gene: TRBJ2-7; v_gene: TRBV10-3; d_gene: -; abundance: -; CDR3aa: CAISDGDLNYEQYF; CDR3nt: TGTGCCATCAGTGACGGGGACTTGAACTACGAGCAGTACTTC
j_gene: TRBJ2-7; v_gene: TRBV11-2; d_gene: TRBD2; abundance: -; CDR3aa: CASSGIMLGLAESYEQYF; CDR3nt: TGTGCCAGCAGCGGGATCATGTTGGGACTAGCGGAATCCTACGAGCAGTACTTC
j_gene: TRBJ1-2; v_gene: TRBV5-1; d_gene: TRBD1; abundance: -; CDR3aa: CASSLGGSNSGYTF; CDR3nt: TGCGCCAGCAGCTTAGGGGGCAGCAATAGCGGCTACACCTTC
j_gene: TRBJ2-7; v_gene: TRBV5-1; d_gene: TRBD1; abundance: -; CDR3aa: CASSTRQGAYEQYF; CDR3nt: TGCGCCAGCAGCACAAGACAGGGGGCGTACGAGCAGTACTTC
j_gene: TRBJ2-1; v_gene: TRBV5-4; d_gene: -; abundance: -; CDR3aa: CASRAGGYTSNEQFF; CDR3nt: TGTGCCAGCAGGGCCGGAGGATACACCTCCAATGAGCAGTTCTTC
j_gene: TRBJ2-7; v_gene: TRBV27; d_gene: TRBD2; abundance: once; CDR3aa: CASSLYPPTGGQVNF; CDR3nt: TGTGCCAGCAGTTTATACCCCCCCACGGGGGGGCAAGTTAACTTC
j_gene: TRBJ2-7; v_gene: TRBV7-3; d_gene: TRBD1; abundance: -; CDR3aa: CASSPTGTGAYEQYF; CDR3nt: TGTGCCAGCAGCCCGACCGGGACAGGGGCTTACGAGCAGTACTTC
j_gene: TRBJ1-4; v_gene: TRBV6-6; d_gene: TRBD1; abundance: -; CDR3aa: CASSYLPGTANEKLFF; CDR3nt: TGTGCCAGCAGTTACTTACCCGGGACAGCAAATGAAAAACTGTTTTTT
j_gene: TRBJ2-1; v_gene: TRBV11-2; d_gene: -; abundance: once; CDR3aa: CASNRPLSEQFF; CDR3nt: TGTGCCAGCAACCGGCCCCTCTCCGAGCAGTTCTTC
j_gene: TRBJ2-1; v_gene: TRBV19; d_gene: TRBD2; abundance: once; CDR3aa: CASSPVSGSYNEQFF; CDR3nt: TGTGCCAGTAGTCCCGTGAGCGGGAGCTACAATGAGCAGTTCTTC